This T cell receptor beta chain is from a study of blood T cell repertoires in COVID-19. Across the study: Specimens from acute and convalescent COVID-19 originated in the United States, Italy and Spain. T cells, B-cell-depleted T cells, or PBMCs supplied cDNA or gDNA.

J gave up 5 bases and V 5 bases, and 8 bases lay outside the gene matches. Germline CDR1 SNHLY, CDR2 FYNNEI. This CDR3 spans 14 amino acids. In the source study's methods: Researchers report that nucleated cell counts were estimated from reference gene primer amplification. The data were produced by immunoSEQ multiplex PCR, yet TCRdb's version contains in-frame clones alone and is incomplete. That table furnishes V, J and clone size, whereas the DNA furnished D and trimming. The sample lists about 19,000 clones; roughly 86% were seen once. The sequenced sample was peripheral blood. The receptor comes from a human donor in a cohort sampled during active COVID-19. The donor label of this sample is uncertain. V is TRBV2 and J is TRBJ1-1; the match to TRBD1 covers 7 bases. The CDR3 DNA is TGTGCCAGCAGTCCCCAGACAGGGCGGACTGAAGCTTTCTTT. Its translation is CASSPQTGRTEAFF.